The clone carrying this T cell receptor beta chain was detected only once. This sample stems from a study of blood T cell repertoires in COVID-19. The repertoire was sequenced with immunoSEQ multiplex PCR; TCRdb's copy has only in-frame clones and lacks some. The sample lists 130,000 to 150,000 clones, roughly four fifths occurring once. Germline V lookup: CDR1 ENHRY, CDR2 SYGVKD. CDR3 size: 20 residues. V was clipped by 7 bases and J by 0 bases; unmatched bases: 15. The sequencing sample was made of peripheral blood. The receptor was isolated from a human donor with acute or convalescent COVID-19. The donor label of this sample is uncertain. The rearrangement links TRBV10-3 to TRBJ2-3; TRBD2 matches 14 bases. Here the CDR3 reads CAITERLAGGRDTSTDTQYF. The DNA for the CDR3 is TGTGCCATCACCGAGCGACTAGCGGGGGGGCGTGATACTAGCACAGATACGCAGTATTTT.